This TCR beta chain was identified in a study of vaccination effects on CD4 cells after COVID-19 (dated 2022 in TCRdb). General notes on the study: Two doses of either the BNT162b2 or the mRNA-1273 mRNA SARS-CoV-2 vaccine were administered to participants. SARS-CoV-2 spike-specific CD4+ TCR repertoires from before and after mRNA vaccination were compared in COVID-19 convalescent patients and in infection-naive vaccine recipients. The full study included some 10 COVID-19 convalescent patients and a few SARS-CoV-2-naive healthy vaccine recipients. Cultures from other donors in the study were sequenced with the Oncomine TCR Beta short-read assay on an Illumina iSeq 100.

Libraries were constructed by the immunoSEQ multiplex PCR assay. TCR beta CDR3 sequencing was performed on DNA from the cultured, isolated CD4+ T cells. The authors' analysis ran thus. Non-productive TCR sequences were discarded, and reads were trimmed to the CDR3 region, with only CDR3s of 7 or more amino acids retained. Antigen-specific clonotypes were identified using the MANAFEST web app by comparison of expansion in peptide wells against reference cultures. Positive clones required FDR<0.05 expansion versus reference and all other wells, odds ratio above 5, and frequency above 0.1% in two replicate wells. Cross-reactive clonotypes were defined as significantly expanded in SARS-CoV-2 spike wells and in at least one common cold coronavirus spike condition. Levenshtein distance calculated with the stringdist R package was used to assess CDR3 similarity, and unrooted trees were constructed with ape in R 3.6.1. TCRdb re-hosts the immuneACCESS table, in-frame sequences only. Its copies lack some clones; in the studies checked, an unresolved V gene accounts for under half of them, and the cause for the rest is not known. V, J and clone size derive from that table, while D and trimming were established from the DNA sequence. In this sample the table shows 65,000 to 90,000 clones, under 85% of which occur a single time. Of the sample, around 2.9% is held by the ten largest clones.

V was cut back by 3 bases and J by 1 base, leaving a gap of 0 bases between them. The cysteine opens and the phenylalanine closes a CDR3 of 11 amino acids. The retained sequence is limited to the CDR3, 33 bases, with the frame set at the first base. The paper as a whole reports these results and caveats: In healthy vaccine recipients, vaccine-induced clones were almost all SARS-CoV-2 mono-reactive, with only 1 of 255 cross-reactive with common cold coronaviruses. The study was limited by a small number of convalescent patients, and early post-infection timepoints were lacking. Both infection-induced and vaccine-induced clones contracted markedly at late post-vaccination timepoints, which is consistent with waning T cell responses.

The ViraFEST assay stimulated PBMC with viral peptide pools and then used TCR sequencing to identify antigen-specific CD4+ T cell clonotypes by expansion. After 10 to 11 days of culture, CD4+ T cells were isolated with the EasySep CD4+ T cell isolation kit. Healthy vaccine recipients had no prior SARS-CoV-2 infection, confirmed by negative nucleocapsid antibodies before and after vaccination. Some 2 million PBMC per well were cultured in IMDM with around 5% human AB serum, 8 to 10 IU/ml IL-2 and gentamicin, plus 10 ug/ml peptides. Half of the culture medium was replaced with fresh IL-2-containing medium on days 3 and 7. Unless otherwise noted, each peptide stimulation condition was cultured in triplicate wells. Using Ficoll-Paque Plus gradient centrifugation, PBMC were separated from whole blood and then either used fresh or cryopreserved at -140C. The overlapping peptide pools covered the spike proteins of SARS-CoV-2 and of the common cold coronaviruses HCoV-NL63, HCoV-OC43 and HCoV-229E. The QIAamp micro DNA kit was used to extract genomic DNA from the cultured CD4+ T cells.

Comments on this clone: Its antigen is currently not known. The record has no base qualities; no much larger clone is one base away.

The sample was CD4+ T cells from PBMCs cultured with HCoV-NL63 spike peptides, taken before COVID-19 vaccination. The cell subset or site tag for this specimen amounts to: HCoV-NL63 spike overlapping peptide pool stimulation. The origin of this receptor is a human donor who received a COVID-19 vaccine. The chain is assembled from TRBV12-3 or TRBV12-4 and TRBJ2-5; no confident D gene assignment can be made. For the CDR3, the sequence is CASSFQETQYF. The DNA sequence is TGTGCCAGCAGTTTCCAAGAGACCCAGTACTTC.